The 4 T cell receptor beta chains below all came from one sample that was sequenced in a study of T cell responses to AZD1222 COVID-19 vaccine. Assay used: immunoSEQ multiplex PCR; TCRdb lists only in-frame clones, some missing. This sample carries 120,000 or so clones, about nine tenths of them seen once, and the ten largest clones take roughly 4.2%. The sequenced sample was peripheral blood, obtained 28 days after the second dose of the MenACWY control vaccine. The receptors shown here come from an adult who received the MenACWY meningococcal vaccine as a control.

The V gene is TRBV19, the J gene TRBJ2-7, with D uncertain. The V end was cut by 4 bases, the J end by 6 bases, with 7 bases between. This CDR3 region has 11 residues. The germline gives CDR1 LNHDA, CDR2 SQIVND (reference sequence). CDR3 sequence reads: CASSTRSEQYF. The CDR3 DNA reads as TGTGCCAGTAGTACCCGTTCCGAGCAGTACTTC. The full variable domain, its missing parts supplied by reference TRBV19 and TRBJ2-7, is DGGITQSPKYLFRKEGQNVTLSCEQNLNHDAMYWYRQDPGQGLRLIYYSQIVNDFQKGDIAEGYSVSREKKESFPLTVTSAQKNPTAFYLCASSTRSEQYFGPGTRLTVT.

The rearrangement joins TRBV14 to TRBJ2-3; no definite D call. V was pared by 3 bases and J by 5 bases, with 12 bases between. Germline V gives CDR1 SGHDN, CDR2 FVKESK. The CDR3 spans 14 residues. The CDR3 DNA is TGTGCCAGCAGCCAGCTCATGCCAGGAGATACGCAGTATTTT. It translates to CASSQLMPGDTQYF.

The CDR3 nucleotides read TGCGCCAGCAGCCGGGGCCCTAGCAATCAGCCCCAGCATTTT. Translation: CASSRGPSNQPQHF. The rearrangement uses TRBV4-1 and TRBJ1-5; possibly TRBD1 for D (5 bases). This CDR3 has 14 residues. V was shortened by 4 bases and J by 0 bases, with 7 bases between the two germline ends. CDR1 is MGHRA, CDR2 YSYEKL, per germline.

The chain joins TRBV15 to TRBJ2-1; the match to TRBD2 covers 8 bases. The CDR3 covers 16 residues. The germline V gene has CDR1 LNHNV and CDR2 YYDKDF (reference sequence). V trimming: 3 bases; J trimming: 4 bases; junction bases outside the gene matches: 8. CDR3 loop: CATSSRVAGYYNEQFF. The CDR3 DNA reads as TGTGCCACCAGCAGCAGGGTAGCGGGATATTACAATGAGCAGTTCTTC.